This T cell receptor (beta chain) was identified in a study of metastatic and nonmetastatic thyroid tumors. This CDR3 comprises 13 residues. Trimming pared 5 bases from V and 2 bases from J, leaving 10 bases between. Germline V gives CDR1 SGHAT, CDR2 FQNNGV. Via MiXCR, TCRdb re-called the PCR reads. The profile shows 35,000 to 40,000 clones, about 26% of them singletons. Every patient underwent thyroid surgery untreated. This sequence joins TRBV11-2 and TRBJ2-7; D is perhaps TRBD2 (5 bases). Sequenced input: blood. This TCR came from a male donor with papillary thyroid cancer or a benign thyroid nodule (not recorded which). Some clones in this sample may be carry-over from other donors' samples. The CDR3 sequence: CASSPPGTYEQYF. The DNA for the CDR3 is TGTGCCAGCAGCCCTCCGGGAACCTACGAGCAGTACTTC.